This paragraph reports one TCR beta chain. Its cognate antigen is unknown. This sample is drawn from a study of lymphopenia after photon versus proton radiotherapy. Whole-study results and caveats: After lymphocyte nadir, photon-treated repertoires showed oligoclonal expansion, especially CD8+ Temra.

Measured with immunoSEQ multiplex PCR; TCRdb has only the in-frame clones, and not every one. The sample has 43,000 or so clones, approximately 83% seen once. This clonotype was sampled from a man aged 40-50 years with gastric cancer. This specimen consisted of peripheral blood, obtained from a patient treated with photon-based radiotherapy.

The CDR3 DNA sequence: TGTGCCAGCAGCCCATGGAGAGCTTACAATGAGCAGTTCTTC. It codes for CASSPWRAYNEQFF. The V gene is TRBV21-1, the J gene TRBJ2-1; TRBD2 was called by the table and not checked on the DNA. TRBV21-1 is assigned pseudogene status. This CDR3 is 14 amino acids long.